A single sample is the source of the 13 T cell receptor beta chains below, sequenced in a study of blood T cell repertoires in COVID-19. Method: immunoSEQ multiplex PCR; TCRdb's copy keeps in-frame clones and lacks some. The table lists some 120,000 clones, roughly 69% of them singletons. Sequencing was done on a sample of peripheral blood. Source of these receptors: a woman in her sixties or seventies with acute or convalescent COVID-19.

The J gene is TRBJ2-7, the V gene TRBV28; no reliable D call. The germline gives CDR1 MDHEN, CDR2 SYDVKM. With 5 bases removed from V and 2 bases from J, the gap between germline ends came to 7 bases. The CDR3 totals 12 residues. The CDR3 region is CASSQVTYEQYF. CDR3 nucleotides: TGTGCCAGCAGTCAGGTCACCTACGAGCAGTACTTC.

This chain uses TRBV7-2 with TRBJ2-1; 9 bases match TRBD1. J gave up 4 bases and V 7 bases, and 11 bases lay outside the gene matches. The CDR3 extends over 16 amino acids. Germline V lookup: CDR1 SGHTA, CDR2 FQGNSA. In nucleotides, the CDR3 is TGTGCCAGCAATCCTAGCGTAGGACAGGGGTACAATGAGCAGTTCTTC. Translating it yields CASNPSVGQGYNEQFF. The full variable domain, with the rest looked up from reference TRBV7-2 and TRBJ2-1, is GAGVSQSPSNKVTEKGKDVELRCDPISGHTALYWYRQSLGQGLEFLIYFQGNSAPDKSGLPSDRFSAERTGGSVSTLTIQRTQQEDSAVYLCASNPSVGQGYNEQFFGPGTRLTVL.

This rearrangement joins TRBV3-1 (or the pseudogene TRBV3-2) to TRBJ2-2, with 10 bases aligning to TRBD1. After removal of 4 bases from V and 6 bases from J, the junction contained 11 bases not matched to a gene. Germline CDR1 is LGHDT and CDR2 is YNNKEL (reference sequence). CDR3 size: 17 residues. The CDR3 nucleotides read TGTGCCAGCAGCCCCCTCCTGAGACAGGGGGCGGCCGGGGAGCTGTTTTTT. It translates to CASSPLLRQGAAGELFF.

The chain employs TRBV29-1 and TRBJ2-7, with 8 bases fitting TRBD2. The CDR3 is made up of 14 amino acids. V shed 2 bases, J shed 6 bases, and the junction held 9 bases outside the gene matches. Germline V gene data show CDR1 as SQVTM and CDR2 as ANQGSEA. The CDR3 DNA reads TGCAGCGTTGAACATGGGGGACTAGGTTCCGAGCAGTACTTC. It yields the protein CSVEHGGLGSEQYF.

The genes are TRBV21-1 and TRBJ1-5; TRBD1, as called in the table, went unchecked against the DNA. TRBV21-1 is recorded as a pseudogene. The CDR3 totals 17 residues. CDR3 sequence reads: CASSKVGARHPRQPQHF. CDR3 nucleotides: TGTGCCAGCAGCAAAGTTGGGGCCCGGCACCCCCGCCAGCCCCAGCATTTT.

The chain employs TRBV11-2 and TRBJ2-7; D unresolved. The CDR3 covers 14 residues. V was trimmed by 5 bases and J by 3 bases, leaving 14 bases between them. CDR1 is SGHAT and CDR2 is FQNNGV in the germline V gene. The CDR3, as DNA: TGTGCCAGCAGCCCCGTTTTCGGCGGCTACGAGCAGTACTTC. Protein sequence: CASSPVFGGYEQYF.

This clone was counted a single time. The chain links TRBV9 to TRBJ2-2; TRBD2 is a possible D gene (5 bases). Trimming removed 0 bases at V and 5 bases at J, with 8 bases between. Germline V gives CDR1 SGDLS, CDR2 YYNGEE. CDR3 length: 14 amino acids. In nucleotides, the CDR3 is TGTGCCAGCAGCGTAGAAGAGGGAACCGGGGAGCTGTTTTTT. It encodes CASSVEEGTGELFF.

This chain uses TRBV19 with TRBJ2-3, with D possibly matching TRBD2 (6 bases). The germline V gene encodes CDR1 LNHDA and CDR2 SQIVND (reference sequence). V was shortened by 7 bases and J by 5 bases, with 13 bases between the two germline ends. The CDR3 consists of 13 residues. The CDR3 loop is CASKALAGDTQYF. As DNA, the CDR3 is TGTGCCAGTAAGGCACTAGCTGGAGATACGCAGTATTTT.

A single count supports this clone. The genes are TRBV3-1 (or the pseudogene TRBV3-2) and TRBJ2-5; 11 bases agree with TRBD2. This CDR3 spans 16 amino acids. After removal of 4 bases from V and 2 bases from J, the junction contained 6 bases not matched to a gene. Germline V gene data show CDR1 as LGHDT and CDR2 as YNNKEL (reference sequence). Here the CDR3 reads CASSLTSGGGQETQYF. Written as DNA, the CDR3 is TGTGCCAGCAGCCTCACTAGCGGGGGTGGGCAAGAGACCCAGTACTTC.

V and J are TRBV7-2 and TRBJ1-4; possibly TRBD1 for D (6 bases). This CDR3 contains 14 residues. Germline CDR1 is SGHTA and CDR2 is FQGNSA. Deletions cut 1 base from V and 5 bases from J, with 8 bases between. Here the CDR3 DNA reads TGTGCCAGCAGCTTAGTGGGGGCAAATGAAAAACTGTTTTTT. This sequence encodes CASSLVGANEKLFF.

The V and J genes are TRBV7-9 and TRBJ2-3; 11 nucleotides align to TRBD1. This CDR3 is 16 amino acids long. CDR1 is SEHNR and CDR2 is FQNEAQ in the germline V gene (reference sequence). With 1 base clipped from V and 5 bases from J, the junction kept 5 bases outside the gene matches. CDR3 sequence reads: CASSLGTGGPQDTQYF. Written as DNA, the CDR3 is TGTGCCAGCAGCTTAGGGACAGGGGGCCCGCAAGATACGCAGTATTTT.

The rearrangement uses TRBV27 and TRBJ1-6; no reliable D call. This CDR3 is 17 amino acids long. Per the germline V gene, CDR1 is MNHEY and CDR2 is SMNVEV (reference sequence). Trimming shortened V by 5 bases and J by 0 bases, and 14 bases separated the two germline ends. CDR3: CASSPDLRSSYNSPLHF. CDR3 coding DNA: TGTGCCAGCAGTCCCGACCTTAGGAGCTCCTATAATTCACCCCTCCACTTT.

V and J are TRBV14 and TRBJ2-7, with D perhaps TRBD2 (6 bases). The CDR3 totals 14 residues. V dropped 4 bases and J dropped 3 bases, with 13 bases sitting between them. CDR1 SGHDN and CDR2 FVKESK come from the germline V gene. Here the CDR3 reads CASSLVGGGYEQYF. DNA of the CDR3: TGTGCCAGCAGCCTAGTGGGAGGCGGCTACGAGCAGTACTTC.